This T cell receptor beta chain was captured in a study of blood T cell repertoires in COVID-19. Deletions cut 7 bases from V and 4 bases from J, with 17 bases between. The germline V gene encodes CDR1 MDHEN and CDR2 SYDVKM. This CDR3 has 15 residues. Generated by immunoSEQ multiplex PCR, the TCRdb table keeps only in-frame clones and is missing some. Counted here are nearly 60,000 clones, about 90% occurring once; the ten biggest clones make up less than 15%. This rearrangement joins TRBV28 to TRBJ2-4; D is undetermined. Sample: peripheral blood. This receptor was identified in a man in his sixties with active COVID-19. The CDR3 nucleotides are TGTGCCAGCAACATCAACCCTGTCTGGAAAAACATTCAGTACTTC. This translates into CASNINPVWKNIQYF.